This entry lists 25 T cell receptor beta chains sequenced from one sample in a study of T cells after yellow fever vaccination. TCRdb re-analysed the 5' RACE reads in MiXCR, keeping a single row per CDR3 protein. The sample holds 250,000 to 350,000 distinct CDR3 sequences, under 9% seen once. This specimen consisted of CD4+ T cells sorted from PBMCs, obtained 5 days after the yellow fever booster vaccination. The receptors here all came from a man younger than 35 who received the YFV17D yellow fever vaccine.

This clonotype was counted ten times or more. The chain combines TRBV3-1 with TRBJ2-5, with D perhaps TRBD2 (5 bases). The CDR3 consists of 16 residues. CDR1 is LGHDT and CDR2 is YNNKEL in the germline V gene (reference sequence). Trimming pared 0 bases from V and 3 bases from J, leaving 14 bases between. This CDR3 reads CASSQDWRAREETQYF. The CDR3 DNA reads TGTGCCAGCAGCCAAGATTGGCGGGCCCGGGAAGAGACCCAGTACTTC.

The J gene is TRBJ1-1, the V gene TRBV11-2; D is ambiguous. The CDR3 length is 13 residues. Between the trimmed V and J ends, which lost 1 base and 8 bases, there was a span of 11 bases. CDR1 is SGHAT and CDR2 is FQNNGV in the germline V gene. The DNA of the CDR3 is TGTGCCAGCAGCTTAGGTCCGATCTCGGAAGCTTTCTTT. It translates to CASSLGPISEAFF. Full variable domain (remainder filled in from reference TRBV11-2 and TRBJ1-1): EAGVAQSPRYKIIEKRQSVAFWCNPISGHATLYWYQQILGQGPKLLIQFQNNGVVDDSQLPKDRFSAERLKGVDSTLKIQPAKLEDSAVYLCASSLGPISEAFFGQGTRLTVV.

The chain links TRBV11-3 to TRBJ1-5, with no clear D. Germline V CDR1 and CDR2: SGHNT, YENEEA. V was cut by 5 bases and J by 7 bases, with 12 bases left in between. CDR3 length: 13 amino acids. CDR3 sequence (DNA): TGTGCCAGCAGCGCGAGAAGGGCCCAGCCCCAGCATTTT. Protein: CASSARRAQPQHF.

This chain uses TRBV7-2 with TRBJ2-6, with 7 bases identical to TRBD1. Trimming at V came to 4 bases and at J to 0 bases, leaving 9 bases not matched to a gene. Per the germline V gene, CDR1 is SGHTA and CDR2 is FQGNSA. The CDR3 totals 18 residues. As DNA, the CDR3 is TGTGCCAGCAGCTACTCCGGGACAGCAAACTCTGGGGCCAACGTCCTGACTTTC. Protein product: CASSYSGTANSGANVLTF.

This clonotype was observed a handful of times. The rearrangement links TRBV20-1 to TRBJ2-1; D remains ambiguous. The V and J ends lost 4 bases and 4 bases respectively, with 8 bases between them. Germline V CDR1 and CDR2: DFQATT, SNEGSKA (reference sequence). This CDR3 has 12 residues. CDR3 sequence (DNA): TGCAGTGCTATGGGCGCATACAATGAGCAGTTCTTC. This codes for CSAMGAYNEQFF.

The CDR3 coding sequence is TGTGCCAGCAGTTCTCTTCGGTCCGGGGAGCTGTTTTTT. It codes for CASSSLRSGELFF. The rearrangement joins TRBV12-3 or TRBV12-4 to TRBJ2-2; D is unclear. The germline V and J ends were trimmed by 4 bases and 6 bases, with 9 bases remaining between them. The CDR3 has 13 amino acids.

This clonotype was detected a few times. This chain connects TRBV12-3 or TRBV12-4 to TRBJ1-2; perhaps TRBD1 as D (6 bases). CDR3 length: 14 amino acids. Trimming stripped 5 bases from V and 7 bases from J, with 17 bases between. As DNA, the CDR3 is TGTGCCAGCAGTACCTTTTCGACAGGCCGTGGCTACACCTTC. Translated: CASSTFSTGRGYTF.

There are many counts of this clonotype. The rearrangement joins TRBV23-1 to TRBJ1-6; no definite D call. TRBV23-1 counts as an open reading frame of uncertain function. CDR3 size: 15 residues. V dropped 6 bases and J dropped 6 bases, with 15 bases sitting between them. This chain's CDR3 is CASSTYGRLNSPLHF. CDR3 coding DNA: TGCGCCAGCAGCACTTACGGCAGGCTTAATTCACCCCTCCACTTT.

CDR3 sequence (DNA): TGTGCCAGCAGATTACAGGGGGCCCGGCAGTACTTC. Protein product: CASRLQGARQYF. V usage is TRBV6-1 and J usage is TRBJ2-7; TRBD1 agrees at 9 bases. The germline V gene has CDR1 MNHNS and CDR2 SASEGT. Trimming cost V 6 bases and J 9 bases; bases outside gene matches: 6. The CDR3 runs 12 residues.

This clonotype was seen many times. The rearrangement uses TRBV10-2 and TRBJ1-2; 8 positions match TRBD1. Unmatched junction bases numbered 11, after V lost 8 bases and J lost 0 bases. The CDR3 consists of 16 residues. Germline CDR1 reads WSHSY; CDR2 reads SAAADI. The CDR3 DNA follows: TGCGCCAGCTCCTACGGGACAGGCCGAGCTAACTATGGCTACACCTTC. It codes for CASSYGTGRANYGYTF.

This clonotype has just a few counts. This chain joins TRBV4-2 and TRBJ1-1; a weak D match, TRBD1 (6 bases). Germline values: CDR1 LGHNA, CDR2 YNFKEQ. The length of the CDR3 is 14 residues. V lost 8 bases and J lost 1, with 14 bases in between. DNA of the CDR3: TGTGCCAGCGCTAGGGGGGACGGGAACACTGAAGCTTTCTTT. Translated, it gives CASARGDGNTEAFF.

In its sample, this clonotype was seen many times. V and J are TRBV12-3 or TRBV12-4 and TRBJ2-1, with D perhaps matching TRBD1 or TRBD2 (6 bases each). The CDR3 contains 17 residues. Trimming left V 0 bases short and J 2 bases short, with 14 bases between. The CDR3 here is CASSLAEGGRAYNEQFF. CDR3 DNA: TGTGCCAGCAGTTTAGCGGAGGGGGGTCGCGCCTACAATGAGCAGTTCTTC.

This clonotype has only a few counts. The CDR3 is CASSQSSGHWAFF. Here the CDR3 DNA reads TGTGCCAGCAGCCAAAGTTCGGGACATTGGGCTTTCTTT. The rearrangement uses TRBV3-1 and TRBJ1-1; weak D call: TRBD1 (6 bases). V gave up 2 bases and J gave up 11 bases, with 15 bases separating them. CDR1 is LGHDT, CDR2 YNNKEL, per germline (reference sequence). The CDR3 consists of 13 residues.

The chain couples TRBV7-9 to TRBJ2-7; 9 bases line up with TRBD2. The CDR3 extends over 16 amino acids. Germline V gives CDR1 SEHNR, CDR2 FQNEAQ (reference sequence). V lost 1 base, J lost 3 bases, and 7 bases stayed unmatched. For the CDR3, the DNA is TGTGCCAGCAGCTTAGTGTCGCTAGCGGGGAACTACGAGCAGTACGTC. Translated, it gives CASSLVSLAGNYEQYV.

In its sample, this clonotype was seen many times. The chain recombines TRBV29-1 with TRBJ2-3; perhaps TRBD1 as D (5 bases). The CDR3 covers 11 residues. From germline, CDR1 is SQVTM and CDR2 ANQGSEA. V was shortened by 6 bases and J by 5 bases, with 9 bases between the two germline ends. The CDR3 bases are TGCAGCGTCGATAGGGGAGATACGCAGTATTTT. This gives the protein CSVDRGDTQYF.

This clonotype was picked up a small number of times. V is TRBV20-1 and J is TRBJ1-1; 11 bases align to TRBD1. Germline CDR1 and CDR2: DFQATT and SNEGSKA (reference sequence). This CDR3 spans 15 amino acids. V was pared by 7 bases and J by 5 bases, with 12 bases of the junction left unmatched. The CDR3 reads CSVEGQGGSLTEAFF. In nucleotides, the CDR3 is TGCAGTGTCGAGGGACAGGGGGGTTCGTTGACTGAAGCTTTCTTT.

The table lists this clonotype with a few counts. The genes are TRBV10-3 and TRBJ1-5, with no clear D. CDR1 is ENHRY and CDR2 is SYGVKD in the germline V gene. The CDR3 loop spans 13 amino acids. V lost 2 bases to trimming and J lost 4 bases, with 6 bases between them. CDR3 loop: CAISERDNQPQHF. In DNA, the CDR3 is TGTGCCATCAGTGAGCGGGATAATCAGCCCCAGCATTTT.

This clonotype was seen ten or more times. The gene calls are TRBV5-1 and TRBJ2-5; the D gene is possibly TRBD1 (6 bases). CDR1 is SGHRS and CDR2 is YFSETQ in the germline V gene. This CDR3 comprises 14 residues. V was cut by 7 bases and J by 0 bases, with 13 bases left in between. DNA for the CDR3: TGCGCCAGCGCAGAACAGGGAGACCAAGAGACCCAGTACTTC. Protein: CASAEQGDQETQYF.

This clonotype has ten or more counts. The rearrangement uses TRBV15 and TRBJ1-2; TRBD1 agrees at 9 bases. Germline-derived CDR1 and CDR2 are LNHNV and YYDKDF (reference sequence). The trim removed 8 bases at V and 4 bases at J, leaving 5 bases unmatched. The CDR3 covers 13 residues. The CDR3 protein is CATARQGVYGYTF. CDR3 DNA: TGTGCCACCGCCCGACAGGGGGTCTATGGCTACACCTTC.

The chain joins TRBV20-1 to TRBJ2-1; 9 positions agree with TRBD2. CDR1 is DFQATT and CDR2 is SNEGSKA in the germline V gene (reference sequence). This CDR3 region has 15 residues. V was pared by 1 base and J by 2 bases, with 3 bases of the junction left unmatched. The CDR3 is CSARGPSGAYNEQFF. The CDR3 DNA reads TGCAGTGCTAGAGGCCCTAGCGGGGCCTACAATGAGCAGTTCTTC.

This clonotype appeared many times. The chain is built from TRBV15 and TRBJ2-5; no clear D. Germline loops: CDR1 LNHNV, CDR2 YYDKDF (reference sequence). V was trimmed by 0 bases and J by 7 bases, leaving 9 bases between them. CDR3 size: 13 residues. CDR3 DNA sequence: TGTGCCACCAGCAGAGATCCCCCAGGGACCCAGTACTTC. This translates into CATSRDPPGTQYF.

This clonotype was picked up a small number of times. The J gene is TRBJ1-1, the V gene TRBV3-1, with D unresolved. This CDR3 is 14 amino acids long. Germline values: CDR1 LGHDT, CDR2 YNNKEL (reference sequence). Trimming pared 3 bases from V and 3 bases from J, leaving 11 bases between. CDR3 DNA sequence: TGTGCCAGCAGCCAGAGTAGGTGGGACACTGAAGCTTTCTTT. This gives the protein CASSQSRWDTEAFF.

The chain links TRBV7-9 to TRBJ2-5; D possibly corresponds to TRBD2 (6 bases). CDR3 length: 13 residues. Germline CDR1 SEHNR, CDR2 FQNEAQ (reference sequence). V dropped 7 bases and J dropped 4 bases, with 13 bases sitting between them. CDR3: CASNRDSSETQYF. CDR3 DNA sequence: TGTGCCAGCAACCGGGACTCTTCAGAGACCCAGTACTTC. Full variable domain (remainder filled in from reference TRBV7-9 and TRBJ2-5): DTGVSQNPRHKITKRGQNVTFRCDPISEHNRLYWYRQTLGQGPEFLTYFQNEAQLEKSRLLSDRFSAERPKGSFSTLEIQRTEQGDSAMYLCASNRDSSETQYFGPGTRLLVL.

This clonotype was counted at least ten times. The chain joins TRBV12-3 or TRBV12-4 to TRBJ2-2, with 8 bases aligning to TRBD2. V was clipped by 0 bases and J by 5 bases; unmatched bases: 2. CDR3 length: 15 residues. In nucleotides, the CDR3 is TGTGCCAGCAGTTTAGCCCCGGGAGGGACCGGGGAGCTGTTTTTT. This translates into CASSLAPGGTGELFF.

This clonotype was observed at least ten times. The gene calls are TRBV5-1 and TRBJ2-5, with D uncertain. The CDR3 runs to 14 residues. Between the trimmed V and J ends, which lost 1 base and 4 bases, there was a span of 11 bases. Germline-derived CDR1 and CDR2 are SGHRS and YFSETQ. This CDR3 is CASSLFVARETQYF. For the CDR3, the DNA is TGCGCCAGCAGCTTGTTTGTCGCCCGAGAGACCCAGTACTTC.